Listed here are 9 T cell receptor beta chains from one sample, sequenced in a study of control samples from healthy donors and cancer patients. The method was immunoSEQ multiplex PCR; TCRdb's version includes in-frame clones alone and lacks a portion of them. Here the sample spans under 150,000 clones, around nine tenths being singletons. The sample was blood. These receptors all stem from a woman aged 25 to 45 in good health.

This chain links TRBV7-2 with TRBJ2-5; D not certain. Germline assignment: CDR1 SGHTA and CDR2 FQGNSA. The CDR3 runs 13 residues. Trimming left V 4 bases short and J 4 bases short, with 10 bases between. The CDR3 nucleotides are TGTGCCAGCAGCTCCAGTCCCCCAGAGACCCAGTACTTC. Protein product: CASSSSPPETQYF.

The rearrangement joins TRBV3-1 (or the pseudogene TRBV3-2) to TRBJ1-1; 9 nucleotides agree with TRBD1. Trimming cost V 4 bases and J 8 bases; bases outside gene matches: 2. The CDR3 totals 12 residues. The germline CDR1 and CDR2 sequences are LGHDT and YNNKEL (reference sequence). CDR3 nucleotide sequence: TGTGCCAGCAGCCGGGACAGGGTAGAAGCTTTCTTT. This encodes CASSRDRVEAFF.

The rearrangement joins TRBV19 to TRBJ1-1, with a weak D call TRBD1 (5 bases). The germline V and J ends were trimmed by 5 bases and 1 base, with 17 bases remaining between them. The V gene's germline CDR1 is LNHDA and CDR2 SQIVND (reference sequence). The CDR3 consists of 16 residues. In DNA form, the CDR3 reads TGTGCCAGTAGTGCGAGAGGGTCAGGGTCGAACACTGAAGCTTTCTTT. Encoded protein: CASSARGSGSNTEAFF.

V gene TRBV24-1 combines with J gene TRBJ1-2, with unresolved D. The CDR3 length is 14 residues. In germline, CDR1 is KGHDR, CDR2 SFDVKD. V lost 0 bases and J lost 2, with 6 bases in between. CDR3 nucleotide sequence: TGTGCCACCAGTGATTTGTGGCAGAACTATGGCTACACCTTC. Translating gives CATSDLWQNYGYTF.

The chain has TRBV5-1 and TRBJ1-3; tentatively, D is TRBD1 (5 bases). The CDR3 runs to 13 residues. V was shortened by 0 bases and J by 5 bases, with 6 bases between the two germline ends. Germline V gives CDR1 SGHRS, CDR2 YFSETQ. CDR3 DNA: TGCGCCAGCAGCTTGGACAGGAGAAACACCATATATTTT. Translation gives CASSLDRRNTIYF.

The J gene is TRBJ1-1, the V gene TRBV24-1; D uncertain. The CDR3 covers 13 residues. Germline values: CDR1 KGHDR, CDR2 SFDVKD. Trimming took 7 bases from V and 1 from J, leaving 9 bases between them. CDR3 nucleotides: TGTGCCACCAGCCATGACGGGAACACTGAAGCTTTCTTT. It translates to CATSHDGNTEAFF.

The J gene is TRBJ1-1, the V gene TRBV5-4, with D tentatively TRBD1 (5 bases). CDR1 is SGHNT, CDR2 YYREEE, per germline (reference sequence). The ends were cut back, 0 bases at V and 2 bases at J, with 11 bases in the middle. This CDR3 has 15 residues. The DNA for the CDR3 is TGTGCCAGCAGCTTGGGGATGGGGGGTAACACTGAAGCTTTCTTT. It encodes CASSLGMGGNTEAFF.

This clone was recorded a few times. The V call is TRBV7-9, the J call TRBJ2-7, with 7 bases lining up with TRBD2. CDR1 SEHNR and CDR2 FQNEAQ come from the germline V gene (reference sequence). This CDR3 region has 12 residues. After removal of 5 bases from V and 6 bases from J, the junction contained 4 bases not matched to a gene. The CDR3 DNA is TGTGCCAGCAGCCCCGGGGGGTTCGAGCAGTACTTC. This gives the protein CASSPGGFEQYF.

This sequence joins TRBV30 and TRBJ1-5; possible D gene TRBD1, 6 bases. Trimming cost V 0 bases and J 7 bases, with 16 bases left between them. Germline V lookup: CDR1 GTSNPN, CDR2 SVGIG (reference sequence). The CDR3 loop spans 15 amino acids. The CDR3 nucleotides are TGTGCCTGGAGTGTACAGATGGGGGGCTGGCAGCCCCAGCATTTT. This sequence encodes CAWSVQMGGWQPQHF.